Each of the 10 T cell receptor beta chains below was sequenced from the same sample in a study of T cell responses to AZD1222 COVID-19 vaccine. This table comes from immunoSEQ multiplex PCR, and its TCRdb copy is limited to in-frame clones, with some not included. The data hold 150,000 to 250,000 clones, with approximately 95% observed a single time. The material was peripheral blood, obtained 28 days after the second AZD1222 dose. These receptor sequences come from an adult who received the AZD1222 COVID-19 vaccine.

The chain combines TRBV6-2 or TRBV6-3 with TRBJ2-5, with D possibly being TRBD1 (6 bases). The V end was cut by 6 bases, the J end by 5 bases, with 16 bases between. CDR1 MNHEY and CDR2 SVGEGT come from the germline V gene. This CDR3 comprises 14 residues. This CDR3 is CASSRNRVGETQYF. DNA of the CDR3: TGTGCCAGCAGCCGGAACAGGGTAGGGGAGACCCAGTACTTC.

The rearrangement links TRBV9 to TRBJ2-6, with D hard to call. Germline V lookup: CDR1 SGDLS, CDR2 YYNGEE. Trimming took off 0 bases at V and 0 bases at J, with 4 bases between the two ends. The CDR3 length is 15 residues. CDR3 in amino acids: CASSVVISGANVLTF. The CDR3 DNA sequence: TGTGCCAGCAGCGTAGTGATCTCTGGGGCCAACGTCCTGACTTTC.

The chain carries TRBV19 and TRBJ2-7, with TRBD1 matching over 9 bases. CDR3 length: 14 residues. CDR1 is LNHDA and CDR2 is SQIVND in the germline V gene (reference sequence). Trimming removed 4 bases from V and 4 bases from J; junction bases left unmatched: 5. In DNA, the CDR3 is TGTGCCAGTAGTAGCCAACAGGGGGCTTACGAGCAGTACTTC. Amino acids: CASSSQQGAYEQYF.

This rearrangement joins TRBV5-5 to TRBJ1-6, with 8 bases aligning to TRBD1. The length of the CDR3 is 14 residues. J lost 7 bases, V lost 3 bases, and 3 bases had no gene match. CDR1 SGHKS and CDR2 YYEKEE come from the germline V gene (reference sequence). The chain's CDR3 is CASSWGQENSPLHF. DNA of the CDR3: TGTGCCAGCAGCTGGGGACAGGAGAATTCACCCCTCCACTTT.

This clone appeared a single time. V usage is TRBV3-1 (or the pseudogene TRBV3-2) and J usage is TRBJ1-5; 10 bases match TRBD1. CDR1 and CDR2 (germline): LGHDT, YNNKEL (reference sequence). Trimming cost V 4 bases and J 0 bases; bases outside gene matches: 12. The CDR3 spans 19 residues. In nucleotides, the CDR3 is TGTGCCAGCAGCCTCGAGAGGGACAGGGGCGTCCCTAGCAATCAGCCCCAGCATTTT. Residues: CASSLERDRGVPSNQPQHF.

The genes are TRBV5-6 and TRBJ1-4; a possible D gene is TRBD1 (6 bases). The V gene lost 2 bases and the J gene lost 8 bases, with 13 bases spanning the gap. Germline loops: CDR1 SGHDT, CDR2 YYEEEE. The CDR3 extends over 14 amino acids. The CDR3 bases are TGTGCCAGCAGCTTAGGCCAGGGGAGAGAAAAACTGTTTTTT. Protein: CASSLGQGREKLFF.

The chain links TRBV29-1 to TRBJ2-7; D not resolved. CDR1 SQVTM and CDR2 ANQGSEA come from the germline V gene. The CDR3 is made up of 11 amino acids. V gave up 5 bases and J gave up 3 bases, with 8 bases separating them. CDR3 nucleotides: TGCAGCGTTTCTGAGCACTACGAGCAGTACTTC. As protein: CSVSEHYEQYF.

The V gene is TRBV6-1, the J gene TRBJ2-7; D is undetermined. CDR1 and CDR2 from the germline V gene are MNHNS and SASEGT. V shed 2 bases and J shed 2 bases, with 13 bases lying between them. This CDR3 comprises 15 residues. As DNA, the CDR3 is TGTGCCAGCAGTGAAAGGCCAGACCCTGCCTACGAGCAGTACTTC. Its translation: CASSERPDPAYEQYF.

This chain connects TRBV2 to TRBJ1-1; D is perhaps TRBD1 (6 bases). Trimming stripped 1 base from V and 4 bases from J, with 10 bases between. This CDR3 has 14 residues. Per the germline V gene, CDR1 is SNHLY and CDR2 is FYNNEI. The CDR3 protein is CASSEGQASTEAFF. For the CDR3, the DNA is TGTGCCAGCAGTGAAGGACAGGCGAGCACTGAAGCTTTCTTT.

V and J are TRBV19 and TRBJ1-1; 8 bases align to TRBD1. Per germline, CDR1 LNHDA and CDR2 SQIVND (reference sequence). V lost 1 base, J lost 4 bases, and 2 bases stayed unmatched. There are 14 residues in the CDR3. The CDR3 DNA sequence: TGTGCCAGTAGTATAGTTCAGGGGGCCACTGAAGCTTTCTTT. It encodes CASSIVQGATEAFF. Combining the CDR3 with reference TRBV19 and TRBJ1-1 gives the whole variable domain DGGITQSPKYLFRKEGQNVTLSCEQNLNHDAMYWYRQDPGQGLRLIYYSQIVNDFQKGDIAEGYSVSREKKESFPLTVTSAQKNPTAFYLCASSIVQGATEAFFGQGTRLTVV.